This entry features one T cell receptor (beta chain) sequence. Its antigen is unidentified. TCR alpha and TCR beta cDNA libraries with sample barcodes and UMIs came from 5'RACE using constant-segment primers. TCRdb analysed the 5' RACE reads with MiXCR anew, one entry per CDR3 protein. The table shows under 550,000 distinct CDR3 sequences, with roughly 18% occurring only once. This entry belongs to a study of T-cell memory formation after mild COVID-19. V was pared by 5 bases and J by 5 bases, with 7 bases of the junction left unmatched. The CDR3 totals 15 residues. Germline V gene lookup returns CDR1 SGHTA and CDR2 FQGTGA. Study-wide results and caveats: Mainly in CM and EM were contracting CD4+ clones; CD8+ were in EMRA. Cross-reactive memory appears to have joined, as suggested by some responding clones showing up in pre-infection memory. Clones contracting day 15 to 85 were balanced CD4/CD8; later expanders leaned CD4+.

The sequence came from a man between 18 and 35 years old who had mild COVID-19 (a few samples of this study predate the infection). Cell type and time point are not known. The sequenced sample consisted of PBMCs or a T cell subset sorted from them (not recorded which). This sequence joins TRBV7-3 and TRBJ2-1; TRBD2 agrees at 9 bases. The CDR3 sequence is CASSRGGARDNEQFF. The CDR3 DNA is TGTGCCAGCAGCCGCGGGGGGGCCAGGGACAATGAGCAGTTCTTC.